The clone carrying this TCR beta chain was detected only once. The source of the sample is a study of T cell responses to AZD1222 COVID-19 vaccine. Clones were sequenced by immunoSEQ multiplex PCR, and TCRdb holds only the in-frame ones, with some missing. The repertoire has about 120,000 clones, under 95% of them found once; the top ten carry roughly 5.7%. The CDR3 spans 13 residues. The clonotype originates from an adult in good health. The sample here was peripheral blood, taken on day 0 of AZD1222 vaccination. The chain recombines TRBV21-1 with TRBJ2-7; the table assigns TRBD2, which was not confirmed against the DNA. TRBV21-1 is shown as a pseudogene. The CDR3 nucleotides read TGTGCCAGCACCATAAGGAGGGACTACGAGCAGTACTTC. As protein: CASTIRRDYEQYF.